Listed below are T cell receptor beta chains from one sample, sequenced in a study of human T cells and chemical hapten exposure. MiXCR, run by TCRdb on the RACE reads, gives a single entry per CDR3 protein. The sample comprises roughly 200,000 distinct CDR3 sequences, around 20% of which are singletons, and under 7.5% rests with the top ten. Sequences were derived from whole blood, sampled in connection with sensitization to the hapten diphenylcyclopropenone (DPC). These receptors came from a woman aged 45 to 65 with alopecia areata. Some clones in this sample may be carry-over from other donors' samples. CDR3s include the opening cysteine and the closing phenylalanine or tryptophan. A D gene is named only where the DNA matches it firmly. For some rows the clone size is stated as once, few or many, or as a class when expanded; others skip it.

TRBD1,TRBJ1-1,TRBV6-5,few,TGTGCCAGCAGTAGCCTTCTGGGACAGGGATACACTGAAGCTTTCTTT,CASSSLLGQGYTEAFF
.,TRBJ1-2,TRBV6-6,few,TGTGCCAGCAGTTATGACATTGGCTACACCTTC,CASSYDIGYTF
.,TRBJ2-7,TRBV29-1,.,TGCAGCGTTGATCGGGCGGGTCCGGGGGAGCAGTACTTC,CSVDRAGPGEQYF
TRBD1,TRBJ2-1,TRBV20-1,.,TGCAGTGCCCTTCTTCCGGGACAGGCATACAATGAGCAGTTCTTC,CSALLPGQAYNEQFF
.,TRBJ1-1,TRBV19,.,TGTGCCAGTAGTACCCTCGGGACACGGAACACTGAAGCTTTCTTT,CASSTLGTRNTEAFF
.,TRBJ2-1,TRBV9,.,TGTGCCAGCAGCCCCCGGGGGACCAACAATGAGCAGTTCTTC,CASSPRGTNNEQFF
.,TRBJ2-4,TRBV7-6,few,TGTGCCAGCAGCTCCAGGGAAGACAAAAACATTCAGTACTTC,CASSSREDKNIQYF
TRBD2,TRBJ2-1,TRBV29-1,.,TGCAGCGTTTCGCCTAGCGGGGACAATGAGCAGTTCTTC,CSVSPSGDNEQFF
TRBD2,TRBJ2-5,TRBV18,.,TGTGCCAGCTCCCCTAACGGACTAGCGGTAAAAGAGACCCAGTACTTC,CASSPNGLAVKETQYF
.,TRBJ2-7,TRBV11-2,few,TGTGCCAGCAGCCCGATTCAGGGGAGGGACATCTACGAGCAGTACTTC,CASSPIQGRDIYEQYF
.,TRBJ1-2,TRBV10-3,.,TGTGCCATCAGTGGACAGTTTAACTATGGCTACACCTTC,CAISGQFNYGYTF
.,TRBJ2-3,TRBV21-1,.,TGTGCCAGCAGCAAAGTTGGGACTAGCGGGATGGATACGCAGTATTTT,CASSKVGTSGMDTQYF
TRBD1,TRBJ1-2,TRBV5-1,few,TGCGCCAGCAGTTGGACAGGGGAATGGCTCGGCTACACCTTC,CASSWTGEWLGYTF
TRBD1,TRBJ1-2,TRBV4-2,.,TGTGCCAGCAGCCAAGATCCCACTGGCTGGACAGGAAGGGGTGGCTACACCTTC,CASSQDPTGWTGRGGYTF
TRBD2,TRBJ2-7,TRBV5-1,few,TGCGCCAGCAGCTTACGAGCGGGAGGGTACGAGCAGTACTTC,CASSLRAGGYEQYF
.,TRBJ1-1,TRBV18,.,TGTGCCAGCAAGACAGAGAACACTGAAGCTTTCTTT,CASKTENTEAFF
.,TRBJ1-6,TRBV10-1,.,TGCGCCAGCAGAAATCAGGGTTCACCCCTCCACTTT,CASRNQGSPLHF
TRBD2,TRBJ2-2,TRBV5-1,few,TGCGCCAGCAGCTTGACTAGCGGGAGGTCGGCCGGGGAGCTGTTTTTT,CASSLTSGRSAGELFF
TRBD2,TRBJ2-7,TRBV20-1,.,TGCAGTGTAGGTGGAGTAGCGGGAGGATTTAACGAGCAGTACTTC,CSVGGVAGGFNEQYF
TRBD2,TRBJ2-3,TRBV11-3,few,TGTGCCAGCAGCTTAGCTCTAGCGGGAGGAACAGATACGCAGTATTTT,CASSLALAGGTDTQYF
.,TRBJ2-3,TRBV29-1,few,TGCAGCGTTCGGTCCGTTACCTACACAGATACGCAGTATTTT,CSVRSVTYTDTQYF
.,TRBJ1-3,TRBV6-6,few,TGTGCCAGCAGTTACTCACAAATCATCCAGGGAGCTGGAAACACCATATATTTT,CASSYSQIIQGAGNTIYF
.,TRBJ2-1,TRBV20-1,.,TGCAGTGTTTCGACCTTAGGCGGGGTTATACAGGATGAGCAGTTCTTC,CSVSTLGGVIQDEQFF
.,TRBJ1-5,TRBV19,.,TGTGCCAGTAGTATAGATCAATATCGTTCAGGGATGCGTCAGCCCCAGCATTTT,CASSIDQYRSGMRQPQHF
.,TRBJ2-2,TRBV30,many,TGTGCCTGGAGTGCCCGGACAGTCGACACCGGGGAGCTGTTTTTT,CAWSARTVDTGELFF
.,TRBJ1-4,TRBV7-9,.,TGTGCCAGCAGCTCTCGAGGAAGGGGCTTTGGTGAAAAACTGTTTTTT,CASSSRGRGFGEKLFF
TRBD1,TRBJ1-1,TRBV29-1,few,TGCAGCGTGGGACAGGCGAACACTGAAGCTTTCTTT,CSVGQANTEAFF
.,TRBJ1-3,TRBV21-1,few,TGTGCCAGCAGCAAAGCAGTAGATGTGTGGGCTGGAAACACCATATATTTT,CASSKAVDVWAGNTIYF
.,TRBJ1-1,TRBV29-1,many,TGCAGCGTTGCAATGAGGAGTTCTAACACTGAAGCTTTCTTT,CSVAMRSSNTEAFF
.,TRBJ2-3,TRBV20-1,.,TGCAGTGCTAGAGGAAGGGGTGACTTCACAGATACGCAGTATTTT,CSARGRGDFTDTQYF
.,TRBJ1-2,TRBV5-1,.,TGCGCCAGCAGCTTGGAATTGGGGTCTCCCTATGGCTACACCTTC,CASSLELGSPYGYTF
TRBD1,TRBJ1-4,TRBV5-1,few,TGCGCCAACAAAAGAAGGGACAGACCAAAAACTAATGAAAAACTGTTTTTT,CANKRRDRPKTNEKLFF
TRBD1,TRBJ1-6,TRBV15,.,TGTGCCACCAGCAAGGACAGGAGCTCCTATAATTCACCCCTCCACTTT,CATSKDRSSYNSPLHF
.,TRBJ2-2,TRBV29-1,few,TGCAGCGTTGGAAGGGTCACCGGGGAGCTGTTTTTT,CSVGRVTGELFF
.,TRBJ1-1,TRBV20-1,.,TGCAGTGCTACCTCAGACAGGCAAAAAACGGCTTTCTTT,CSATSDRQKTAFF
TRBD1,TRBJ2-2,TRBV20-1,few,TGCAGTGCTACCCCCGACAGGGGGGGCGGGGAGCTGTTTTTT,CSATPDRGGGELFF
.,TRBJ2-2,TRBV5-1,many,TGCGCCAGCAGTCCGAATAGGGGGGCCGGGGAGCTGTTTTTT,CASSPNRGAGELFF
.,TRBJ1-2,TRBV3-1,.,TGTGCCAGCAGCCAAGATCTAACAGGACGAGGCTACACCTTC,CASSQDLTGRGYTF
TRBD2,TRBJ2-5,TRBV6-2/TRBV6-3,.,TGTGCCAGCAGCCGACTAGCGGGAGGTCGGGAGACCCAGTACTTC,CASSRLAGGRETQYF
.,TRBJ1-6,TRBV6-6,few,TGTGCCAGCAAGACGGGTAGCGATTCACCCCTCCACTTT,CASKTGSDSPLHF
TRBD1,TRBJ1-1,TRBV18,.,TGTGCCAGCTCACCACGATTTGCGGGACAGCAGAACACTGAAGCTTTCTTT,CASSPRFAGQQNTEAFF
.,TRBJ1-1,TRBV5-5,few,TGTGCCAGCAGCATCAGAGCCCCGAACACTGAAGCTTTCTTT,CASSIRAPNTEAFF
TRBD2,TRBJ2-3,TRBV20-1,.,TGCAGTGCTAGGGCTATTGGACTAGGTCCAGATACGCAGTATTTT,CSARAIGLGPDTQYF
.,TRBJ2-1,TRBV20-1,.,TGCAGTTCCGCAAGGATTAGCTCCTACAATGAGCAGTTCTTC,CSSARISSYNEQFF
TRBD1,TRBJ1-1,TRBV18,.,TGTGCCAGCTCACCGGACAGGACGAACACTGAAGCTTTCTTT,CASSPDRTNTEAFF
TRBD1,TRBJ1-6,TRBV27,.,TGTGCCAGCAGTTTATCCACAGGGGTGTATTCACCCCTCCACTTT,CASSLSTGVYSPLHF
TRBD2,TRBJ2-3,TRBV2,few,TGTGCCATCAAAAGACTAGCGGGAGGAGGTGATACGCAGTATTTT,CAIKRLAGGGDTQYF
.,TRBJ1-1,TRBV29-1,.,TGCAGCGCTGGACAGATGAACACTGAAGCTTTCTTT,CSAGQMNTEAFF
TRBD1,TRBJ1-5,TRBV28,many,TGTGCCAGCAGTTTCCCCCGGGAGGGAACAGGGGGAACTCAGCCCCAGCATTTT,CASSFPREGTGGTQPQHF
.,TRBJ2-3,TRBV12-3/TRBV12-4,few,TGTGCCAGCAGTTTTAGCTACGGTACGCAGTATTTT,CASSFSYGTQYF
.,TRBJ2-7,TRBV12-3/TRBV12-4,many,TGTGCCAGCAGTTTACTTCTGCGGTACGAGCAGTACTTC,CASSLLLRYEQYF
.,TRBJ1-1,TRBV12-3/TRBV12-4,few,TGTGCCAGCAGTTTGTTCAGGGAGACTGAAGCTTTCTTT,CASSLFRETEAFF